This is a list of T cell receptor beta chains from one sample in a study of glioma-infiltrating T cells after dendritic cell vaccination. Method: immunoSEQ multiplex PCR; TCRdb's copy keeps in-frame clones and lacks some. The table has 90,000 to 95,000 clones, 81% seen once. The starting material was blood, obtained after dendritic cell vaccination. These receptors all stem from a human donor with glioblastoma. CDR3s include the opening cysteine and the closing phenylalanine or tryptophan. The order of the fields is V gene, D gene, J gene, clone size, CDR3 DNA, CDR3 protein. A D gene is named only where the DNA matches it firmly. Size is omitted from some rows. Given values are once, few, many or a class for expanded clones.

V: TRBV11-2; D: TRBD1; J: TRBJ2-7; size: NA; DNA: TGTGCCAGCAGCCCAGGGACAGACCTCGGGGAGCAGTACTTC; CDR3: CASSPGTDLGEQYF
V: TRBV5-1; D: NA; J: TRBJ1-1; size: NA; DNA: TGCGCCAGCAGGGGGGGGGACGCGAACACTGAAGCTTTCTTT; CDR3: CASRGGDANTEAFF
V: TRBV10-3; D: TRBD1; J: TRBJ2-1; size: NA; DNA: TGTGCCATCAGTGGAGGGTCGACAGGGAATGAGCAGTTCTTC; CDR3: CAISGGSTGNEQFF
V: TRBV7-9; D: TRBD1; J: TRBJ1-5; size: NA; DNA: TGTGCCAGCAGCTCCCAACAGGGGAATCAGCCCCAGCATTTT; CDR3: CASSSQQGNQPQHF
V: TRBV29-1; D: NA; J: TRBJ1-2; size: NA; DNA: TGCAGCGTTGACACAGAGAACTATGGCTACACCTTC; CDR3: CSVDTENYGYTF
V: TRBV7-2; D: TRBD1; J: TRBJ1-2; size: NA; DNA: TGTGCCAGCAGCCGATCCCTTACAGGGGGAGGCTACACCTTC; CDR3: CASSRSLTGGGYTF
V: TRBV19; D: NA; J: TRBJ1-2; size: NA; DNA: TGTGCCAGTAGTGCAGATTATCGGACAGCACCATTGGATTTTTATCCTGTGAGAGTTTATGGCTACACCTTC; CDR3: CASSADYRTAPLDFYPVRVYGYTF
V: TRBV6-1; D: TRBD1; J: TRBJ2-1; size: NA; DNA: TGTGCCAGCAGTGGCCGGGACAGAAGTAGTGAGCAGTTCTTC; CDR3: CASSGRDRSSEQFF
V: TRBV6-5; D: TRBD1; J: TRBJ1-3; size: NA; DNA: TGTGCCAGCAGGGGACAGGGAGAGGGAAACACCATATATTTT; CDR3: CASRGQGEGNTIYF
V: TRBV5-1; D: TRBD1; J: TRBJ2-1; size: few; DNA: TGCGCCAGCAGCAGAGGGGACAGCTACAATGAGCAGTTCTTC; CDR3: CASSRGDSYNEQFF
V: TRBV7-9; D: TRBD1; J: TRBJ1-6; size: NA; DNA: TGTGCCAGCAGCCGTGGACAGGGCCTCAATTCACCCCTCCACTTT; CDR3: CASSRGQGLNSPLHF
V: TRBV10-3; D: NA; J: TRBJ1-4; size: NA; DNA: TGTGCCATCAGTGCTAGGAATACAGGGATCGGTGGAGCAACTAATGAAAAACTGTTTTTT; CDR3: CAISARNTGIGGATNEKLFF
V: TRBV4-2; D: NA; J: TRBJ2-3; size: NA; DNA: TGTGCCAGCAGCCAAGAATCAAGCCCAGATACGCAGTATTTT; CDR3: CASSQESSPDTQYF
V: TRBV7-2; D: TRBD1; J: TRBJ1-2; size: NA; DNA: TGTGCCAGCAGCTTATTTACAGGGGGCGCTTCTGGCTACACCTTC; CDR3: CASSLFTGGASGYTF
V: TRBV6-5; D: TRBD1; J: TRBJ2-1; size: NA; DNA: TGTGCCAGCAGTTACTCGAACAGGGGCTGGTACAATGAGCAGTTCTTC; CDR3: CASSYSNRGWYNEQFF
V: TRBV5-1; D: NA; J: TRBJ2-3; size: NA; DNA: TGCGCCAGCGGAGGGGAGTCGCGGGCCCGAGATACGCAGTATTTT; CDR3: CASGGESRARDTQYF
V: TRBV2; D: TRBD1; J: TRBJ2-3; size: once; DNA: TGTGCCAGCAGACGAGCCCGGGGACAGGGGGTAGGCACAGATACGCAGTATTTT; CDR3: CASRRARGQGVGTDTQYF
V: TRBV5-1; D: TRBD1; J: TRBJ1-1; size: few; DNA: TGCGCCAGCAGCTTGGGGGACAGGGGGCTTGTAGCTTTCTTT; CDR3: CASSLGDRGLVAFF
V: TRBV2; D: NA; J: TRBJ1-2; size: NA; DNA: TGTGCCAGCAGTGACCCAGGAGGTCCTAACTATGGCTACACCTTC; CDR3: CASSDPGGPNYGYTF
V: TRBV19; D: TRBD2; J: TRBJ2-7; size: NA; DNA: TGTGCCAGTAGTATACTAGCGGGGCCCTACGAGCAGTACTTC; CDR3: CASSILAGPYEQYF
V: TRBV2; D: NA; J: TRBJ1-1; size: NA; DNA: TGTGCCAGCGAACTACTTGGGGGCGTCACTGAAGCTTTCTTT; CDR3: CASELLGGVTEAFF
V: TRBV7-9; D: NA; J: TRBJ1-5; size: NA; DNA: TGTGCCAGCAGCTTAATTGACGAGGGACAGCATTTT; CDR3: CASSLIDEGQHF
V: TRBV7-2; D: NA; J: TRBJ2-7; size: once; DNA: TGTGCCAGCAGCTCAGGGGGGAGCTCCTACGAGCAGTACTTC; CDR3: CASSSGGSSYEQYF
V: TRBV6-7; D: TRBD1; J: TRBJ2-3; size: NA; DNA: TGTGCCAGCAGCTCCACAGGGGGAAGCACAGATACGCAGTATTTT; CDR3: CASSSTGGSTDTQYF
V: TRBV5-4; D: NA; J: TRBJ1-2; size: NA; DNA: TGTGCCAGCAGCTTGGCCCCAGGGGCCCGGCACACCTTC; CDR3: CASSLAPGARHTF
V: TRBV5-6; D: TRBD1; J: TRBJ1-5; size: once; DNA: TGTGCCAGCAGCTACAACAGGGGACATCAGCCCCAGCATTTT; CDR3: CASSYNRGHQPQHF
V: TRBV6-1; D: NA; J: TRBJ1-1; size: NA; DNA: TGTGCCAGCAGCTTTACTCAGAACACTGAAGCTTTCTTT; CDR3: CASSFTQNTEAFF
V: TRBV19; D: NA; J: TRBJ2-5; size: NA; DNA: TGTGCCAGTAGGGTGAGGGACACCTCGTACCAAGAGACCCAGTACTTC; CDR3: CASRVRDTSYQETQYF
V: TRBV19; D: TRBD1; J: TRBJ2-1; size: few; DNA: TGTGCCAGTATGGACAGGGGGAGAAAGCAGTTCTTC; CDR3: CASMDRGRKQFF
V: TRBV4-2; D: TRBD2; J: TRBJ2-3; size: NA; DNA: TGTGCCAGCAGCCAAGGTTCTAGCGGGAGGCCACAACGCACAGATACGCAGTATTTT; CDR3: CASSQGSSGRPQRTDTQYF
V: TRBV7-9; D: TRBD2; J: TRBJ2-3; size: NA; DNA: TGTGCCAGCAGCGCGGGAAAGGCGGGGGGTGAAGATACGCAGTATTTT; CDR3: CASSAGKAGGEDTQYF
V: TRBV14; D: NA; J: TRBJ1-6; size: few; DNA: TGTGCCAGCAGCCCTACACAGAACGGTTCACCCCTCCACTTT; CDR3: CASSPTQNGSPLHF
V: TRBV5-1; D: TRBD1; J: TRBJ2-7; size: NA; DNA: TGCGCCAGCACTCCCGCAACAGGGGCCGGCTACGAGCAGTACTTC; CDR3: CASTPATGAGYEQYF
V: TRBV4-2; D: NA; J: TRBJ2-7; size: once; DNA: TGTGCCAGCAGCCAAGATTGGGCAGGTTACGAGCAGTACTTC; CDR3: CASSQDWAGYEQYF
V: TRBV5-1; D: TRBD2; J: TRBJ2-5; size: NA; DNA: TGCGCCAGCACACTCTCTAGCGGTCCGGCGCTAGAGGCCCAGTACTTC; CDR3: CASTLSSGPALEAQYF
V: TRBV19; D: NA; J: TRBJ2-3; size: NA; DNA: TGTGCCAGTAGTACCCCGGGACAAAAGGGCAACACAGATACGCAGTATTTT; CDR3: CASSTPGQKGNTDTQYF
V: TRBV27; D: NA; J: TRBJ1-6; size: NA; DNA: TGTGCCAGCAGTCGGGAAGACGTATATAATTCACCCCTCCACTTT; CDR3: CASSREDVYNSPLHF
V: TRBV9; D: TRBD2; J: TRBJ2-1; size: NA; DNA: TGTGCCGGCTCCGTATCTGGGTCTAGCGGCTACAATGAGCAGTTCTTC; CDR3: CAGSVSGSSGYNEQFF
V: TRBV7-2; D: NA; J: TRBJ2-7; size: NA; DNA: TGTGCCAGCAGCTTAGAATCGGGTCCCTACGAGCAGTACTTC; CDR3: CASSLESGPYEQYF
V: TRBV5-1; D: TRBD1; J: TRBJ1-1; size: NA; DNA: TGCGCCAGCAGCAGACGCAGGGGGCTTGGTTCGATGGAAGCTTTCTTT; CDR3: CASSRRRGLGSMEAFF
V: TRBV7-9; D: NA; J: TRBJ1-5; size: NA; DNA: TGTGCCAGCAGTGCGTATAGCAATCAGCCCCAGCATTTT; CDR3: CASSAYSNQPQHF
V: TRBV5-1; D: NA; J: TRBJ2-5; size: once; DNA: TGCGCCAGCAGCTTTAGTGGAGTGGAGACCCAGTACTTC; CDR3: CASSFSGVETQYF
V: TRBV23-1; D: NA; J: TRBJ1-4; size: NA; DNA: TGCGCCAGCAGTCAATCCCGCGGATGCGCGGATGAAAAACTGTTTTTT; CDR3: CASSQSRGCADEKLFF
V: TRBV5-6; D: TRBD2; J: TRBJ2-1; size: NA; DNA: TGTGCCAGCAGCCCCACCGGGACTAGCGGGAGGGACAATGAGCAGTTCTTC; CDR3: CASSPTGTSGRDNEQFF
V: TRBV27; D: NA; J: TRBJ1-2; size: NA; DNA: TGTGCCAGCAGTTTATGGTCAGGTGACTATGGCTACACCTTC; CDR3: CASSLWSGDYGYTF
V: TRBV4-1; D: TRBD2; J: TRBJ2-5; size: once; DNA: TGCGCCAGCAGCCAAGGCCCTAGCGGGGGGGAAGAGACCCAGTACTTC; CDR3: CASSQGPSGGEETQYF
V: TRBV2; D: NA; J: TRBJ1-6; size: NA; DNA: TGTGCCAGCAGTGCAGGGAAAGAAAATTCACCCCTCCACTTT; CDR3: CASSAGKENSPLHF
V: TRBV6-1; D: NA; J: TRBJ2-7; size: NA; DNA: TGTGCCAGCAGCCGAACGGGTGAGCACTACGAGCAGTACTTC; CDR3: CASSRTGEHYEQYF
V: TRBV2; D: TRBD1; J: TRBJ2-5; size: NA; DNA: TGTGCCAGCAGTGAAGGGGTCAGGGGGGAGACCCAGTACTTC; CDR3: CASSEGVRGETQYF
V: TRBV7-2; D: TRBD2; J: TRBJ2-7; size: NA; DNA: TGTGCCAGCATCCTCCTAGCGGGGGCCTACGAGCAGTACTTC; CDR3: CASILLAGAYEQYF
V: TRBV11-1; D: NA; J: TRBJ2-1; size: NA; DNA: TGTGCCAGCAGCTTAGCTCCTACTGAGCAGTTCTTC; CDR3: CASSLAPTEQFF
V: TRBV6-5; D: TRBD1; J: TRBJ1-2; size: NA; DNA: TGTGCCAGCAGAAAAGCCGACAGGGGGCCTGGCTACACCTTC; CDR3: CASRKADRGPGYTF